A single sample gave rise to the 28 T cell receptor beta chains below, sequenced in a study of a mutant IDH1 vaccine in newly diagnosed glioma. The sample's time point: week 35, safety follow-up. Vaccination comprised doses that each held 300 ug of mutant IDH1 20-mer peptide, plus topical imiquimod. Assay used: immunoSEQ multiplex PCR; TCRdb lists only in-frame clones, some missing. The table shows tens of thousands of clones, with 75% to 85% occurring only once. These receptors have no known antigen. The specimen was PBMCs, collected from a glioma patient whose treatment included an IDH1 peptide vaccine. The receptors were gathered from a woman aged 45-59 years with glioma.

V is TRBV4-1 and J is TRBJ2-7; TRBD1 is a possible D gene (7 bases). Per germline, CDR1 MGHRA and CDR2 YSYEKL. The CDR3 consists of 15 residues. Deletions cut 1 base from V and 1 base from J, with 11 bases between. CDR3 nucleotide sequence: TGCGCCAGCAGCCAAGGACAGGGAGGTTCCTACGAGCAGTACTTC. This codes for CASSQGQGGSYEQYF.

The rearrangement joins TRBV9 to TRBJ2-3; no reliable D call. Germline CDR1 is SGDLS and CDR2 is YYNGEE. Trimming cost V 4 bases and J 0 bases, with 12 bases left between them. The CDR3 length is 15 residues. The CDR3: CASSSPWDSTDTQYF. The CDR3 nucleotides read TGTGCCAGCAGCTCCCCCTGGGATAGCACAGATACGCAGTATTTT.

This clone was seen only a few times. J is TRBJ1-5 and V is TRBV6-1; the D gene is possibly TRBD1 (6 bases). This CDR3 is 15 amino acids long. The V gene lost 6 bases and the J gene lost 0 bases, with 12 bases spanning the gap. Germline assignment: CDR1 MNHNS and CDR2 SASEGT. Here the CDR3 reads CASRQRTASNQPQHF. For the CDR3, the DNA is TGTGCCAGCAGGCAACGGACAGCTAGCAATCAGCCCCAGCATTTT.

V usage is TRBV20-1 and J usage is TRBJ1-2, with D possibly TRBD1 on 5 matching bases. Germline V gives CDR1 DFQATT, CDR2 SNEGSKA (reference sequence). This CDR3 is 11 amino acids long. Trimming shortened V by 7 bases and J by 8 bases, and 14 bases separated the two germline ends. The DNA for the CDR3 is TGCAGTGTGGGGGGAGTCCGCGGCTACACCTTC. Protein sequence: CSVGGVRGYTF.

The chain employs TRBV6-5 and TRBJ2-3; 7 nucleotides match TRBD2. The ends lost 0 bases at V and 6 bases at J; junction bases unmatched: 9. The CDR3 has 16 amino acids. The germline V gene has CDR1 MNHEY and CDR2 SVGAGI. CDR3 in amino acids: CASSYSMTSSRDTQYF. CDR3 DNA sequence: TGTGCCAGCAGTTACTCGATGACTAGCTCTAGGGATACGCAGTATTTT.

The rearrangement uses TRBV15 and TRBJ2-1; 10 bases line up with TRBD2. CDR1 LNHNV and CDR2 YYDKDF come from the germline V gene (reference sequence). The CDR3 length is 18 residues. With 0 bases clipped from V and 4 bases from J, the junction kept 9 bases outside the gene matches. The CDR3 nucleotides read TGTGCCACCAGCAGAGATTGGGCAGCGGGGGGGCCTTACAATGAGCAGTTCTTC. Its protein is CATSRDWAAGGPYNEQFF.

The chain joins TRBV6-1 to TRBJ1-4; 7 nucleotides agree with TRBD1. The J segment lost 8 bases and the V segment lost 1 base, leaving 13 bases of the junction unmatched. The CDR3 sequence is 17 residues long. CDR1 is MNHNS and CDR2 is SASEGT in the germline V gene. CDR3 DNA sequence: TGTGCCAGCAGTGAAGGGGCCCTACAGGGGCTGGGGGAAAAACTGTTTTTT. Encoded protein: CASSEGALQGLGEKLFF.

The V and J genes are TRBV6-5 and TRBJ1-4, with 7 bases matching TRBD1. CDR3 length: 14 residues. Germline V CDR1 and CDR2: MNHEY, SVGAGI. V trimming: 6 bases; J trimming: 8 bases; junction bases outside the gene matches: 9. The CDR3: CASRRGGGGEKLFF. As DNA, the CDR3 is TGTGCCAGCAGAAGAGGGGGCGGCGGCGAAAAACTGTTTTTT.

The rearrangement uses TRBV9 and TRBJ1-5; possible D gene TRBD1, 5 bases. Germline V gene lookup returns CDR1 SGDLS and CDR2 YYNGEE. Trimming cost V 1 base and J 0 bases, with 14 bases left between them. This CDR3 spans 17 amino acids. The CDR3 reads CASSVPLDKHSNQPQHF. The DNA of the CDR3 is TGTGCCAGCAGCGTACCACTGGACAAGCATAGCAATCAGCCCCAGCATTTT. Full variable domain (outside the CDR3, taken from reference TRBV9 and TRBJ1-5): DSGVTQTPKHLITATGQRVTLRCSPRSGDLSVYWYQQSLDQGLQFLIQYYNGEERAKGNILERFSAQQFPDLHSELNLSSLELGDSALYFCASSVPLDKHSNQPQHFGDGTRLSIL.

The gene calls are TRBV7-8 and TRBJ2-2; 9 nucleotides agree with TRBD2. This CDR3 region has 18 residues. V shed 2 bases and J 6 bases; nucleotides not matched to a gene: 13. Germline V gives CDR1 SGHVS, CDR2 FQNEAQ. CDR3 bases: TGTGCCAGCAGCTTACGATCTAGCGGGGACCATTGGGCCGGGGAGCTGTTTTTT. It is translated as CASSLRSSGDHWAGELFF.

This clone was detected once. The rearrangement links TRBV5-4 to TRBJ2-5; 8 nucleotides line up with TRBD2. The ends lost 1 base at V and 1 base at J; junction bases unmatched: 9. This CDR3 is 17 amino acids long. The germline gives CDR1 SGHNT, CDR2 YYREEE (reference sequence). The CDR3 is CASSLRQRGGFQETQYF. CDR3 sequence (DNA): TGTGCCAGCAGCTTGAGACAGCGCGGGGGGTTCCAAGAGACCCAGTACTTC.

This sequence joins TRBV5-4 and TRBJ2-1, with 12 bases identical to TRBD2. The CDR3 loop spans 15 amino acids. Germline lookup yields CDR1 SGHNT and CDR2 YYREEE (reference sequence). Trimming took 4 bases from V and 6 from J; bases not matched to a gene: 5. The CDR3 sequence is CASSPTSGGRNEQFF. DNA for the CDR3: TGTGCCAGCAGCCCGACTAGCGGGGGACGCAATGAGCAGTTCTTC.

This chain joins TRBV10-2 and TRBJ1-1; D possibly corresponds to TRBD1 (6 bases). Trimming left V 8 bases short and J 2 bases short, with 12 bases between. The CDR3 spans 13 residues. Germline loops: CDR1 WSHSY, CDR2 SAAADI. The CDR3 region is CASLSRGNTEAFF. The CDR3 bases are TGCGCCAGCCTATCCAGGGGCAACACTGAAGCTTTCTTT.

The rearrangement links TRBV27 to TRBJ2-1; TRBD2 might be the D (5 bases). Germline CDR1 MNHEY, CDR2 SMNVEV (reference sequence). The CDR3 runs to 15 residues. V lost 3 bases, J lost 2 bases, and 11 bases lay in between. The CDR3 reads CASSFEGIPYNEQFF. DNA for the CDR3: TGTGCCAGCAGTTTCGAGGGCATCCCCTACAATGAGCAGTTCTTC.

The V and J genes are TRBV9 and TRBJ2-3, with 7 bases identical to TRBD1. The CDR3 runs to 14 residues. V dropped 4 bases and J dropped 1; count of bases not matched to a gene: 3. CDR1 and CDR2 (germline): SGDLS, YYNGEE. CDR3: CASSRDSRTDTQYF. For the CDR3, the DNA is TGTGCCAGCAGCAGGGACAGCCGCACAGATACGCAGTATTTT.

The chain has TRBV5-1 and TRBJ1-2; D gene ambiguous. V lost 0 bases, J lost 1 base, and 10 bases lay in between. The CDR3 covers 15 residues. The germline CDR1 and CDR2 sequences are SGHRS and YFSETQ. In nucleotides, the CDR3 is TGCGCCAGCAGCTTGGAGACGGGTAGTAACTATGGCTACACCTTC. Encoded protein: CASSLETGSNYGYTF.

V is TRBV15 and J is TRBJ2-1, with TRBD1 as a possible D gene (6 bases). This CDR3 is 16 amino acids long. V lost 0 bases and J lost 2, with 11 bases in between. Per germline, CDR1 LNHNV and CDR2 YYDKDF (reference sequence). In nucleotides, the CDR3 is TGTGCCACCAGCAGAGAAGGGGGTGTCGCCTACAATGAGCAGTTCTTC. It is translated as CATSREGGVAYNEQFF.

This clone was recorded a few times. This chain uses TRBV4-2 with TRBJ1-1, with a possible D match to TRBD1 (6 bases). Trimming cost V 4 bases and J 8 bases, with 11 bases left between them. The length of the CDR3 is 12 residues. Germline V gene lookup returns CDR1 LGHNA and CDR2 YNFKEQ. The DNA for the CDR3 is TGTGCCAGCAGCCTAGCTGGGACAGAAGCTTTCTTT. Protein: CASSLAGTEAFF.

This clone was detected only once. This rearrangement joins TRBV9 to TRBJ2-7, with 7 bases fitting TRBD2. The trim removed 0 bases at V and 3 bases at J, leaving 3 bases unmatched. The CDR3 is 14 residues long. Germline CDR1 reads SGDLS; CDR2 reads YYNGEE. Written as DNA, the CDR3 is TGTGCCAGCAGCGTAGGGGCTAGCGGCTACGAGCAGTACTTC. It codes for CASSVGASGYEQYF.

The rearrangement uses TRBV9 and TRBJ1-5; 9 bases match TRBD1. Germline CDR1 is SGDLS and CDR2 is YYNGEE. V lost 0 bases and J lost 6; bases outside the gene matches: 1. This CDR3 has 14 amino acids. CDR3 DNA: TGTGCCAGCAGCGTAGGACAGGGGGGTCAGCCCCAGCATTTT. Encoded protein: CASSVGQGGQPQHF.

This chain joins TRBV6-1 and TRBJ2-5; D may be TRBD2 (5 bases). This CDR3 is built from 14 residues. Germline values: CDR1 MNHNS, CDR2 SASEGT. Between the trimmed V and J ends, which lost 6 bases and 1 base, there was a span of 12 bases. The CDR3 coding sequence is TGTGCCAGCAGCGGACTCGCCGGCCAAGAGACCCAGTACTTC. It is translated as CASSGLAGQETQYF.

The gene calls are TRBV5-8 and TRBJ2-2; D gene unclear. Trimming took 5 bases from V and 2 from J, leaving 10 bases between them. The CDR3 is 14 residues long. In germline, CDR1 is SGHTS, CDR2 YDEGEE. The DNA for the CDR3 is TGTGCCAGCAGTGTGCGGCGTAACACCGGGGAGCTGTTTTTT. It yields the protein CASSVRRNTGELFF. The variable domain in full, with the rest retrieved from reference TRBV5-8 and TRBJ2-2, is EAGVTQSPTHLIKTRGQQATLRCSPISGHTSVYWYQQALGLGLQFLLWYDEGEERNRGNFPPRFSGRQFPNYSSELNVNALELEDSALYLCASSVRRNTGELFFGEGSRLTVL.

This clone was observed a few times. The chain links TRBV15 to TRBJ2-1; unclear D gene. The CDR3 runs to 12 residues. CDR1 and CDR2 (germline): LNHNV, YYDKDF (reference sequence). V lost 5 bases and J 2 bases, leaving 4 bases between the germline ends. This CDR3 reads CATSYPYNEQFF. CDR3 in DNA: TGTGCCACCAGCTACCCCTACAATGAGCAGTTCTTC.

CDR3 amino acids: CASSEARGGSYEQYF. As DNA, the CDR3 is TGTGCCAGCAGTGAAGCCAGGGGGGGGTCCTACGAGCAGTACTTC. The chain uses TRBV6-1 and TRBJ2-7; D may correspond to TRBD1 or TRBD2 (7 bases each). Trimming took off 0 bases at V and 1 base at J, with 10 bases between the two ends. The germline V gene has CDR1 MNHNS and CDR2 SASEGT. The CDR3 runs 15 residues.

The chain is built from TRBV7-3 and TRBJ2-5, with D hard to call. CDR1 and CDR2 (germline): SGHTA, FQGTGA. This CDR3 comprises 13 residues. V dropped 5 bases and J dropped 5 bases, with 12 bases sitting between them. CDR3 sequence reads: CASSPNMVETQYF. CDR3 sequence (DNA): TGTGCCAGCAGCCCCAATATGGTGGAGACCCAGTACTTC.

The gene calls are TRBV5-6 and TRBJ2-3; no clear D gene. Trimming took off 4 bases at V and 0 bases at J, with 15 bases between the two ends. The CDR3 sequence is 16 residues long. The germline CDR1 and CDR2 sequences are SGHDT and YYEEEE. This chain's CDR3 is CASSPRAETSTDTQYF. CDR3 DNA: TGTGCCAGCAGCCCCCGGGCGGAGACTAGCACAGATACGCAGTATTTT.

The chain uses TRBV19 and TRBJ1-2; D may be TRBD1 (6 bases). The V gene lost 11 bases and the J gene lost 4 bases, with 17 bases spanning the gap. Looked up from germline, CDR1 is LNHDA and CDR2 is SQIVND (reference sequence). This CDR3 is 13 amino acids long. Here the CDR3 reads CACRSTGSYGYTF. CDR3 coding DNA: TGTGCCTGCCGTTCGACAGGAAGCTATGGCTACACCTTC.

The chain recombines TRBV30 with TRBJ1-6, with D tentatively TRBD1 (6 bases). This CDR3 is built from 12 residues. Trimming removed 3 bases from V and 7 bases from J, with 7 bases in between. CDR1 is GTSNPN, CDR2 SVGIG, per germline (reference sequence). The CDR3: CAWSTGNSPLHF. CDR3 in DNA: TGTGCCTGGAGCACAGGGAATTCACCCCTCCACTTT.